The 18 T cell receptor beta chains given below trace back to one sample, sequenced in a study of cytomegalovirus exposure and HLA in healthy donors. It was with 60 Vbeta and 13 Jbeta primers that the PCR ran. Profiled with immunoSEQ multiplex PCR; TCRdb holds only in-frame clones, not every one. The table shows thousands of clones, with roughly 80% occurring only once. Material for sequencing was PBMCs. These receptors all stem from a woman between 40 and 55 years old in good health and CMV-seropositive.

The gene calls are TRBV30 and TRBJ1-5; a possible D gene is TRBD1 (6 bases). Germline lookup yields CDR1 GTSNPN and CDR2 SVGIG (reference sequence). V was shortened by 2 bases and J by 11 bases, with 22 bases between the two germline ends. The CDR3 spans 15 residues. This CDR3 reads CAWSPDRKPALAQHF. The CDR3 coding sequence is TGTGCCTGGAGTCCCGACAGGAAGCCGGCGTTGGCCCAGCATTTT.

The chain is built from TRBV9 and TRBJ2-1, with 10 bases fitting TRBD2. Looked up from germline, CDR1 is SGDLS and CDR2 is YYNGEE. The CDR3 is 15 residues long. With 4 bases clipped from V and 3 bases from J, the junction kept 4 bases outside the gene matches. The CDR3 is CASSLGTSDYNEQFF. CDR3 in DNA: TGTGCCAGCAGCCTTGGGACTAGCGACTACAATGAGCAGTTCTTC.

The chain carries TRBV29-1 and TRBJ1-1, with D hard to call. V lost 1 base and J 5 bases, leaving 5 bases between the germline ends. The CDR3 has 11 amino acids. Germline CDR1 is SQVTM and CDR2 is ANQGSEA. CDR3 sequence: CSVEVVTEAFF. The CDR3 bases are TGCAGCGTTGAAGTCGTGACTGAAGCTTTCTTT. The full variable domain, with the rest looked up from reference TRBV29-1 and TRBJ1-1, is SAVISQKPSRDICQRGTSLTIQCQVDSQVTMMFWYRQQPGQSLTLIATANQGSEATYESGFVIDKFPISRPNLTFSTLTVSNMSPEDSSIYLCSVEVVTEAFFGQGTRLTVV.

The chain is built from TRBV30 and TRBJ2-7; 7 bases fit TRBD1. Trimming removed 2 bases from V and 3 bases from J; junction bases left unmatched: 1. The CDR3 covers 12 residues. Per the germline V gene, CDR1 is GTSNPN and CDR2 is SVGIG (reference sequence). CDR3 amino acids: CAWSRQGYEQYF. CDR3 nucleotide sequence: TGTGCCTGGAGTCGACAGGGCTACGAGCAGTACTTC.

This CDR3 is CASSELTSLNEQYF. In DNA form, the CDR3 reads TGTGCCAGCAGTGAACTCACTAGCCTCAACGAGCAGTACTTC. The chain carries TRBV2 and TRBJ2-7; perhaps TRBD2 as D (6 bases). Trimming shortened V by 2 bases and J by 5 bases, and 13 bases separated the two germline ends. This CDR3 has 14 residues. Germline V lookup: CDR1 SNHLY, CDR2 FYNNEI.

This clone has just a few counts. The gene calls are TRBV7-9 and TRBJ2-1; D not resolved. The CDR3 loop spans 17 amino acids. The V end was cut by 1 base, the J end by 1 base, with 14 bases between. Germline-derived CDR1 and CDR2 are SEHNR and FQNEAQ (reference sequence). In nucleotides, the CDR3 is TGTGCCAGCAGCTTAGATGAGCGCTTATCGTCCTACAATGAGCAGTTCTTC. Translation gives CASSLDERLSSYNEQFF.

This sequence joins TRBV14 and TRBJ2-1; no definite D call. Germline loops: CDR1 SGHDN, CDR2 FVKESK. The CDR3 extends over 12 amino acids. V dropped 2 bases and J dropped 7 bases, with 6 bases sitting between them. CDR3: CASSQNRNEQFF. The CDR3 DNA reads TGTGCCAGCAGCCAAAATAGAAATGAGCAGTTCTTC.

This clone came up a few times. The gene calls are TRBV29-1 and TRBJ2-7; D may be TRBD1 (5 bases). Trimming cost V 2 bases and J 0 bases, with 8 bases left between them. The CDR3 is made up of 13 amino acids. From germline, CDR1 is SQVTM and CDR2 ANQGSEA. DNA of the CDR3: TGCAGCGTTGAAAGTGACAGCTCCTACGAGCAGTACTTC. Encoded protein: CSVESDSSYEQYF.

The chain employs TRBV25-1 and TRBJ1-1; tentatively, D is TRBD1 (6 bases). V dropped 4 bases and J dropped 7 bases, with 10 bases sitting between them. This CDR3 comprises 12 residues. Germline CDR1 and CDR2: MGHDK and SYGVNS. The CDR3: CASSGNRDEAFF. The CDR3 DNA sequence: TGTGCCAGCAGTGGCAACAGGGATGAAGCTTTCTTT.

The chain recombines TRBV30 with TRBJ1-1, with D perhaps TRBD1 (5 bases). Germline CDR1 is GTSNPN and CDR2 is SVGIG (reference sequence). This CDR3 is 11 amino acids long. Trimming removed 2 bases at V and 8 bases at J, with 9 bases between. CDR3 amino acids: CAWSPGPEAFF. The CDR3 DNA is TGTGCCTGGAGTCCAGGGCCCGAAGCTTTCTTT.

The sample holds a few counts of this clone. The chain joins TRBV29-1 to TRBJ1-1, with no clear D. CDR3 length equals 10 residues. Germline CDR1 and CDR2: SQVTM and ANQGSEA. V lost 5 bases and J 5 bases, leaving 6 bases between the germline ends. The CDR3 sequence: CSVTRTEAFF. DNA for the CDR3: TGCAGCGTTACGCGGACTGAAGCTTTCTTT.

The chain has TRBV7-9 and TRBJ1-1; D is possibly TRBD1 (5 bases). V lost 4 bases to trimming and J lost 2 bases, with 8 bases between them. Looked up from germline, CDR1 is SEHNR and CDR2 is FQNEAQ (reference sequence). CDR3 size: 13 residues. The CDR3 is CASSSQGNTEAFF. CDR3 coding DNA: TGTGCCAGCAGCTCCCAGGGTAACACTGAAGCTTTCTTT.

The CDR3 loop reads CASSAQGADEKLFF. The CDR3 DNA sequence: TGTGCCAGCAGTGCACAGGGGGCGGACGAAAAACTGTTTTTT. This chain uses TRBV6-1 with TRBJ1-4; 9 nucleotides align to TRBD1. With V trimmed by 4 bases and J by 8 bases, 5 bases remained unmatched. This CDR3 contains 14 residues. Per the germline V gene, CDR1 is MNHNS and CDR2 is SASEGT.

This rearrangement joins TRBV7-9 to TRBJ2-3; 9 nucleotides match TRBD1. V shed 5 bases and J 5 bases; nucleotides not matched to a gene: 11. The CDR3 is 16 residues long. CDR1 is SEHNR, CDR2 FQNEAQ, per germline (reference sequence). CDR3 residues: CASSPGQGARVDTQYF. CDR3 nucleotide sequence: TGTGCCAGCAGCCCGGGACAGGGAGCAAGGGTAGATACGCAGTATTTT.

The chain has TRBV30 and TRBJ1-6, with D unclear. The CDR3 has 13 residues. Germline assignment: CDR1 GTSNPN and CDR2 SVGIG (reference sequence). The V and J ends lost 4 bases and 5 bases respectively, with 9 bases between them. Here the CDR3 DNA reads TGTGCCTGGAACGGGGTTAATAATTCACCCCTCCACTTT. Translating it yields CAWNGVNNSPLHF.

The V call is TRBV30, the J call TRBJ2-7; D gene ambiguous. Germline CDR1 and CDR2: GTSNPN and SVGIG (reference sequence). V was pared by 2 bases and J by 2 bases, with 10 bases between. The CDR3 is 13 residues long. CDR3 sequence (DNA): TGTGCCTGGAGTTCTACCCGGGCCTACGAGCAGTACTTC. It specifies CAWSSTRAYEQYF.

V is TRBV29-1 and J is TRBJ2-2; D is perhaps TRBD1 (6 bases). Germline V lookup: CDR1 SQVTM, CDR2 ANQGSEA. The CDR3 has 13 amino acids. V was pared by 5 bases and J by 6 bases, with 13 bases between. Here the CDR3 DNA reads TGCAGCGTTACAGGGATCTCTGCCGGGGAGCTGTTTTTT. Translation gives CSVTGISAGELFF.

The J gene is TRBJ1-2, the V gene TRBV30; the D is unclear. CDR1 and CDR2 (germline): GTSNPN, SVGIG (reference sequence). CDR3 size: 12 residues. Trimming shortened V by 5 bases and J by 5 bases, and 12 bases separated the two germline ends. The CDR3 DNA is TGTGCCTGGGGCTCAGCTAGATATGGCTACACCTTC. Translating gives CAWGSARYGYTF.